A selection of T cell receptor beta chains follows, all from one sample in a study of T cells in Graves' hyperthyroidism and ophthalmopathy. TCRdb itself ran the multiplex PCR reads through MiXCR, one entry per CDR3 protein. The table shows hundreds of thousands of distinct CDR3 sequences, with about 14% occurring only once. Sequencing was carried out using blood. These receptors were taken from a woman between 40 and 55 years old with Graves' ophthalmopathy. The CDR3 runs from the conserved cysteine through the conserved F or W. The D gene is left open where the match is weak. Only part of the rows carry a size: once, few, many, or a class if the clone is expanded.

>TRBV11-2|-|TRBJ1-5|TRBD1
TGTGCCAGCAGCTTAGTTGGGGGGGACAGGGACGTTCAGCCCCAGCATTTT
CASSLVGGDRDVQPQHF
>TRBV4-1|-|TRBJ2-1|-
TGCGCCAGCAGCCACAGACCAACGGGGACCTACAATGAGCAGTTCTTC
CASSHRPTGTYNEQFF
>TRBV2|-|TRBJ2-1|TRBD2
TGTGCCAGCAGGGAAGGACTAGCGGGGTTGAGGTTC
CASREGLAGLRF
>TRBV29-1|many|TRBJ1-1|-
TGCAGCGTTGAAAGGGGGGACACTGAAGCTTTCTTT
CSVERGDTEAFF
>TRBV6-1|few|TRBJ2-2|-
TGTGCCAGCAGTGAGCAGGGCCCCGGGGAGCTGTTTTTT
CASSEQGPGELFF
>TRBV20-1|many|TRBJ2-7|TRBD2
TGCAGTGCTAGATTAGGGCGGGGGGAGCAGTACTTC
CSARLGRGEQYF
>TRBV7-3|many|TRBJ1-1|-
TGTGCCAGCAGTTTCCTGGGTCACACTGAAGCTTTCTTT
CASSFLGHTEAFF
>TRBV28|-|TRBJ1-1|-
TGTGCCAGCAGTTCTATAGTAGGGAACACTGAAGCTTTCTTT
CASSSIVGNTEAFF
>TRBV12-3/TRBV12-4|many|TRBJ1-2|-
TGTGCCAGCAGCCACACTAACTATGGCTACACCTTC
CASSHTNYGYTF
>TRBV7-2|many|TRBJ2-7|TRBD1
TGTGCCAGCAGCACAAGAACGGACAGGATGGTCTCCTACGAGCAGTACTTC
CASSTRTDRMVSYEQYF
>TRBV12-3/TRBV12-4|many|TRBJ2-7|-
TGTGCCAGCAGTTCAAATCGACCGGGTAAGGAGCAGTACTTC
CASSSNRPGKEQYF